The 6 T cell receptor beta chains below come from one sample, sequenced in a study of T cell responses to AZD1222 COVID-19 vaccine (dated by TCRdb to 2020 to 2022). Per the publication, the time point label means: about 28 days (+/-7) after the second vaccine dose. Library construction relied on the immunoSEQ multiplex PCR assay. Not all clones reach the TCRdb copy of this immuneACCESS table, which keeps in-frame sequences only. Checked studies attribute under half of the gap to unresolved V genes and leave the rest unexplained. This sample holds roughly 170,000 clones; around 94% were observed only once. In total, the top ten clones hold around 1.6% of the sample. The sequencing used peripheral blood, collected 28 days after the second AZD1222 dose. These receptors all come from an adult who received the AZD1222 COVID-19 vaccine.

The rearrangement links TRBV9 to TRBJ2-1, with 10 bases lining up with TRBD2. The CDR3 is made up of 13 amino acids. The V segment lost 4 bases and the J segment 7 bases; nucleotides outside the gene matches: 2. Germline CDR1 reads SGDLS; CDR2 reads YYNGEE. CDR3 DNA sequence: TGTGCCAGCAGCTTTAGCGGGGGGAATGAGCAGTTCTTC. Amino acid sequence: CASSFSGGNEQFF.

This chain joins TRBV7-6 and TRBJ1-1, with a tentative D call TRBD1 (5 bases). This CDR3 spans 15 amino acids. With 3 bases removed from V and 4 bases from J, the gap between germline ends came to 15 bases. Germline CDR1 SGHVS, CDR2 FNYEAQ. For the CDR3, the DNA is TGTGCCAGCAGCTTCGGGGCAGGGAATCCCACTGAAGCTTTCTTT. This codes for CASSFGAGNPTEAFF. The full variable domain, rest sourced from reference TRBV7-6 and TRBJ1-1, is GAGVSQSPRYKVTKRGQDVALRCDPISGHVSLYWYRQALGQGPEFLTYFNYEAQQDKSGLPNDRFSAERPEGSISTLTIQRTEQRDSAMYRCASSFGAGNPTEAFFGQGTRLTVV.

The CDR3 coding sequence is TGTGCCAGCAGCCAAGTAAGTCGGACTAGCGGGAGCTCCTACAATGAGCAGTTCTTC. Translation: CASSQVSRTSGSSYNEQFF. The chain uses TRBV14 and TRBJ2-1, with 13 nucleotides matching TRBD2. The CDR3 is 19 residues long. With 1 base clipped from V and 0 bases from J, the junction kept 6 bases outside the gene matches. Germline values: CDR1 SGHDN, CDR2 FVKESK.

In its sample, this clone was seen a few times. The V and J genes are TRBV11-2 and TRBJ1-5; the D gene is possibly TRBD1 (5 bases). Germline lookup yields CDR1 SGHAT and CDR2 FQNNGV. The CDR3 sequence is 15 residues long. With 6 bases removed from V and 5 bases from J, the gap between germline ends came to 17 bases. This CDR3 reads CASSQTSGGYQPQHF. The CDR3 DNA is TGTGCCAGCAGTCAAACATCGGGGGGTTATCAGCCCCAGCATTTT.

This chain links TRBV10-3 with TRBJ1-3; D unresolved. The CDR3 extends over 15 amino acids. V was cut by 3 bases and J by 2 bases, with 11 bases left in between. Germline loops: CDR1 ENHRY, CDR2 SYGVKD. CDR3 DNA: TGTGCCATCAGTGACCCGGCTCGTGCTGGAAACACCATATATTTT. The encoded protein is CAISDPARAGNTIYF.

The chain is built from TRBV24-1 and TRBJ2-1; 7 bases match TRBD1. This CDR3 is built from 16 residues. Germline V lookup: CDR1 KGHDR, CDR2 SFDVKD. After removal of 3 bases from V and 7 bases from J, the junction contained 11 bases not matched to a gene. CDR3 DNA: TGTGCCACCAGTGATACCCCGGGACAGATTCTGAATGAGCAGTTCTTC. This encodes CATSDTPGQILNEQFF.